Only one count was recorded for the clone carrying this TCR beta chain. Its antigen is not identified. These data are taken from a study of T cell responses to AZD1222 COVID-19 vaccine. Findings and limits, study-wide: AZD1222 recipients seropositive at baseline numbered only 5 to 7. Increased Spike-specific TCR breadth and depth were observed after two AZD1222 doses. Reportedly, nearly half the spike-specific TCRs target unmutated variant regions. Most donors were white British and more were female, and clonal diversity was possibly underestimated.

Assay: immunoSEQ multiplex PCR; the TCRdb copy retains only in-frame clones and omits some. Among just under 90,000 clones listed, 88% were seen once. This CDR3 is 11 amino acids long. Germline V gene data show CDR1 as SGHNT and CDR2 as YENEEA. The germline V and J ends were trimmed by 4 bases and 1 base, with 2 bases remaining between them. Specimen: peripheral blood, collected on day 0 of MenACWY control vaccination. The rearrangement links TRBV11-3 to TRBJ2-7; no firm D call. This sequence was found in an adult in good health. The CDR3: CASSSSYEQYF. CDR3 coding DNA: TGTGCCAGCAGCTCGTCCTACGAGCAGTACTTC.